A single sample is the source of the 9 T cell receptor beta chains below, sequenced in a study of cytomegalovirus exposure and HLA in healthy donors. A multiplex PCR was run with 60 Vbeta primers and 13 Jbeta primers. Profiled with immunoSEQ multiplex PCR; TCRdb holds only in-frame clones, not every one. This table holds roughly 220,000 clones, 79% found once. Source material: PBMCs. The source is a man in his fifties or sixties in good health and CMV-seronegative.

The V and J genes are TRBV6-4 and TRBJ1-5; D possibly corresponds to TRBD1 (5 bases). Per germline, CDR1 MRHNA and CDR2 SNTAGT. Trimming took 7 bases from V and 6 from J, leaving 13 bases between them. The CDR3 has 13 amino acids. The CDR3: CASMGRGSQPQHF. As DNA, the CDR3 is TGTGCCAGCATGGGGAGGGGAAGTCAGCCCCAGCATTTT.

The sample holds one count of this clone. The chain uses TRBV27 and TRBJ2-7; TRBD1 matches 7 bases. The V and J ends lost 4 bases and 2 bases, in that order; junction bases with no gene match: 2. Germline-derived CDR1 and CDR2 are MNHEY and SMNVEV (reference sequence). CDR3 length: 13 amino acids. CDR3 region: CASSWGTAYEQYF. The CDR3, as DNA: TGTGCCAGCAGTTGGGGGACAGCCTACGAGCAGTACTTC.

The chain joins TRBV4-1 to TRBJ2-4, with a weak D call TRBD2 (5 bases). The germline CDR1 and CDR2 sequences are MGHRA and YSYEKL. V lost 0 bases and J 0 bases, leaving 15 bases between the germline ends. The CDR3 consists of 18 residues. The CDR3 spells CASSQDLLGVGAKNIQYF. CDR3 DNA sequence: TGCGCCAGCAGCCAAGATCTTCTCGGGGTAGGAGCCAAAAACATTCAGTACTTC.

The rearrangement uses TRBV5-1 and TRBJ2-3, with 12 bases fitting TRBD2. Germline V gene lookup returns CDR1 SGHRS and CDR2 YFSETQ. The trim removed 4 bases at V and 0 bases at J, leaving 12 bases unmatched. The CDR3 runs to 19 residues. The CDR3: CASSLTLAGGFSSTDTQYF. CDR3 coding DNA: TGCGCCAGCAGCCTTACTCTAGCGGGAGGGTTCTCTAGCACAGATACGCAGTATTTT.

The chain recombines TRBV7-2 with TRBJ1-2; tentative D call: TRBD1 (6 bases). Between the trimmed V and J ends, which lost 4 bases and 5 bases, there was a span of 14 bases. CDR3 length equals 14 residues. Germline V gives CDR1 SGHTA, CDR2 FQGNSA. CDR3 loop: CASSSTGTRYGYTF. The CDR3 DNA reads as TGTGCCAGCAGCTCTACCGGGACACGTTATGGCTACACCTTC.

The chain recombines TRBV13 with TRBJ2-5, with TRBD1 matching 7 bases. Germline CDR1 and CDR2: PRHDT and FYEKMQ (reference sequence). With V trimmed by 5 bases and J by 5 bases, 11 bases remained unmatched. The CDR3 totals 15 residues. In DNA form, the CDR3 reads TGTGCCAGCAGCCGTAAGGGGCAGGGGGTTGAGACCCAGTACTTC. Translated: CASSRKGQGVETQYF.

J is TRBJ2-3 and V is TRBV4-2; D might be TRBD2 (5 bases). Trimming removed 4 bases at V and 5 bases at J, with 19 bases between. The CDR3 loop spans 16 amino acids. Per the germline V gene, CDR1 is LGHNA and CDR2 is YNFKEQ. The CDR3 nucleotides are TGTGCCAGCAGCCTCGCCGAGGCAGGACGGGAAGATACGCAGTATTTT. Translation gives CASSLAEAGREDTQYF.

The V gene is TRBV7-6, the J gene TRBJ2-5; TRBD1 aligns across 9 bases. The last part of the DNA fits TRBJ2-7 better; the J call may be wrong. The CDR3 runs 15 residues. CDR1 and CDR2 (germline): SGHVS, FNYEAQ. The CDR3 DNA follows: TGTGCCAGCAGCTTAGGACAGGGGGTTTTCTACGAGCAGTACTTC. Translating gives CASSLGQGVFYEQYF.

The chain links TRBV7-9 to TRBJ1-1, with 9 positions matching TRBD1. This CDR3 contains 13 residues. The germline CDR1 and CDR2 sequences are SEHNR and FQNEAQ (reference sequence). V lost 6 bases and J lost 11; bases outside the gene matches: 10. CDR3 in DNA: TGTGCCAGCAGTCCCGACGGACAGGGGAGGGCTTTCTTT. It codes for CASSPDGQGRAFF.